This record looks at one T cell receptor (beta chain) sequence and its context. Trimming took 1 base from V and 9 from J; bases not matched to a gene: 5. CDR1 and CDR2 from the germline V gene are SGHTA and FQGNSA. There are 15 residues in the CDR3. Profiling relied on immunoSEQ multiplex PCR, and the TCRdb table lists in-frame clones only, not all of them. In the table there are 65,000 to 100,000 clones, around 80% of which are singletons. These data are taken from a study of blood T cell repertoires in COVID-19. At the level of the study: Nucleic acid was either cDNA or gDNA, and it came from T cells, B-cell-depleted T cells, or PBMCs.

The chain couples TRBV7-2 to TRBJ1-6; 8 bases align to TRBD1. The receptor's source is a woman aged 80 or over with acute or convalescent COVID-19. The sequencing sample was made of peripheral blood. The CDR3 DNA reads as TGTGCCAGCAGCTTAGGTGGACAGGGCAGTTCACCCCTCCACTTT. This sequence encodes CASSLGGQGSSPLHF.